The next 15 T cell receptor beta chains were all read from a single sample in a study of cytomegalovirus exposure and HLA in healthy donors. Here immunoSEQ multiplex PCR was the method, and the copy in TCRdb shows in-frame clones only, minus some. The table has more than 250,000 clones, roughly nine tenths seen once. Sequencing was carried out using PBMCs. All receptors come from a woman in her twenties or thirties in good health and CMV-seropositive.

This clone was counted a single time. J is TRBJ2-7 and V is TRBV5-1; 7 nucleotides match TRBD1. The CDR3 length is 14 residues. After removal of 2 bases from V and 5 bases from J, the junction contained 7 bases not matched to a gene. CDR1 and CDR2 from the germline V gene are SGHRS and YFSETQ. CDR3 sequence (DNA): TGCGCCAGCAGCTTACAAACAGGGGTCGACGAGCAGTACTTC. Its protein is CASSLQTGVDEQYF.

This chain joins TRBV11-2 and TRBJ2-1; 11 bases match TRBD2. CDR1 and CDR2 from the germline V gene are SGHAT and FQNNGV. The ends lost 3 bases at V and 9 bases at J; junction bases unmatched: 13. This CDR3 contains 17 residues. The CDR3 bases are TGTGCCAGCAGCTTGGAGATAGCGGGAGGGCGGGGCTTTGAGCAGTTCTTC. Amino acid sequence: CASSLEIAGGRGFEQFF.

This sequence joins TRBV27 and TRBJ2-1, with TRBD2 identical over 10 bases. There are 16 residues in the CDR3. Germline V lookup: CDR1 MNHEY, CDR2 SMNVEV (reference sequence). J was trimmed by 9 bases and V by 1 base; bases with no gene match: 9. CDR3 nucleotide sequence: TGTGCCAGCAGTTTATGGTTAGCGGGAGGATTACCTGAGCAGTTCTTC. Its translation: CASSLWLAGGLPEQFF.

The chain links TRBV6-5 to TRBJ2-7, with D perhaps TRBD2 (5 bases). CDR1 and CDR2 (germline): MNHEY, SVGAGI. This CDR3 region has 14 residues. The V end lost 6 bases, the J end lost 3 bases, and 15 bases lay between the germline ends. The DNA for the CDR3 is TGTGCCAGCAGCACGACCGGGATTAACTACGAGCAGTACTTC. This encodes CASSTTGINYEQYF.

Note on this clone: The same CDR3 also results from other DNA sequences found in this sample. The chain combines TRBV6-5 with TRBJ2-7, with 7 bases lining up with TRBD2. The trim removed 3 bases at V and 2 bases at J, leaving 4 bases unmatched. CDR1 is MNHEY and CDR2 is SVGAGI in the germline V gene. The CDR3 runs 14 residues. Written as DNA, the CDR3 is TGTGCCAGCAGTTATTCCGCGGGAGCCTACGAGCAGTACTTC. Amino acid sequence: CASSYSAGAYEQYF.

The CDR3: CASRIGGQSISNQPQHF. In DNA form, the CDR3 reads TGTGCCAGTAGGATCGGAGGGCAGTCGATTAGCAATCAGCCCCAGCATTTT. The chain couples TRBV19 to TRBJ1-5, with D unresolved. Germline loops: CDR1 LNHDA, CDR2 SQIVND (reference sequence). Trimming pared 6 bases from V and 0 bases from J, leaving 18 bases between. The CDR3 is 17 amino acids.

The chain is built from TRBV27 and TRBJ2-1, with 8 nucleotides matching TRBD2. Germline trimming cut 2 bases from V and 0 bases from J; bases unmatched to any gene: 3. Germline CDR1 and CDR2: MNHEY and SMNVEV (reference sequence). This CDR3 is 16 amino acids long. The CDR3 reads CASSLSGSASYNEQFF. CDR3 in DNA: TGTGCCAGCAGTTTAAGCGGGAGTGCCTCCTACAATGAGCAGTTCTTC.

This chain links TRBV5-1 with TRBJ2-5, with a possible D match to TRBD1 (6 bases). Germline V gene sequence: CDR1 SGHRS, CDR2 YFSETQ. V lost 4 bases and J lost 5, with 12 bases in between. There are 13 residues in the CDR3. CDR3 DNA sequence: TGCGCCAGCAGCCAACAGGGTCGGGAGACCCAGTACTTC. Residues: CASSQQGRETQYF.

This clone was seen a single time. J is TRBJ1-2 and V is TRBV6-4, with D tentatively TRBD1 (5 bases). CDR1 is MRHNA and CDR2 is SNTAGT in the germline V gene. CDR3 length: 15 residues. V lost 0 bases to trimming and J lost 4 bases, with 12 bases between them. In DNA, the CDR3 is TGTGCCAGCAGTGACTCCCCCGGGGGATCCTATGGCTACACCTTC. Protein sequence: CASSDSPGGSYGYTF.

The chain employs TRBV7-9 and TRBJ2-7; 7 bases map to TRBD2. The CDR3 totals 16 residues. Germline V gives CDR1 SEHNR, CDR2 FQNEAQ (reference sequence). V trimming: 5 bases; J trimming: 0 bases; junction bases outside the gene matches: 10. Here the CDR3 DNA reads TGTGCCAGCAGCCCCGGAGGGAGCGGGGTCTCCTACGAGCAGTACTTC. Translated, it gives CASSPGGSGVSYEQYF.

CDR3 nucleotides: TGTGCCAGCAGGGGTAGCACAGATACGCAGTATTTT. Translating it yields CASRGSTDTQYF. This chain uses TRBV6-6 with TRBJ2-3; D unresolved. The CDR3 is 12 residues long. Per germline, CDR1 MNHNY and CDR2 SVGAGI (reference sequence). Trimming left V 6 bases short and J 0 bases short, with 4 bases between.

The rearrangement uses TRBV4-3 and TRBJ2-1; a possible D gene is TRBD2 (6 bases). V shed 0 bases and J shed 4 bases, with 10 bases lying between them. The germline gives CDR1 LGHNA, CDR2 YSLEER. This CDR3 has 15 amino acids. As DNA, the CDR3 is TGCGCCAGCAGCCAAGATACTAGCCCTTACAATGAGCAGTTCTTC. This sequence encodes CASSQDTSPYNEQFF.

The chain recombines TRBV5-1 with TRBJ2-7, with D hard to call. Germline V gene sequence: CDR1 SGHRS, CDR2 YFSETQ. V lost 2 bases and J 0 bases, leaving 9 bases between the germline ends. The CDR3 is 14 residues long. This CDR3 is CASSLNGFSYEQYF. The CDR3 DNA sequence: TGCGCCAGCAGCTTAAACGGGTTCTCCTACGAGCAGTACTTC.

The V and J genes are TRBV15 and TRBJ2-7; D is unresolved. Germline loops: CDR1 LNHNV, CDR2 YYDKDF (reference sequence). V was clipped by 1 base and J by 2 bases, with 12 bases between them. This CDR3 spans 15 amino acids. In DNA form, the CDR3 reads TGTGCCACCAGCAGAGTCGATGAAGGCGCCTACGAGCAGTACTTC. Protein product: CATSRVDEGAYEQYF.

The chain couples TRBV5-1 to TRBJ2-7, with 12 positions matching TRBD2. From germline, CDR1 is SGHRS and CDR2 YFSETQ. There are 15 residues in the CDR3. Trimming removed 0 bases from V and 13 bases from J; junction bases left unmatched: 11. This CDR3 is CASSLAATSGSRSYF. As DNA, the CDR3 is TGCGCCAGCAGCTTGGCCGCGACTAGCGGGAGTCGCTCCTACTTC.